In this sample, the clone carrying this T cell receptor (beta chain) turned up a few times. The germline and genes are mouse ones. The DNA ends 1 residue before the CDR3 does, and the rest of the CDR3 is filled in from the germline J gene. The germline CDR1 and CDR2 sequences are NSHNY and SYGAGN. CDR3 length: 13 residues. V trimming: 5 bases; J trimming: 4 bases; junction bases outside the gene matches: 4. The time point here: mouse harvest day 14 after allogeneic transplant. The graft held 10^6 splenic CD5+ T cells and 10^7 T-cell-depleted bone marrow cells. This sample is drawn from a study of tissue T cells after allogeneic stem cell transplantation. The protocol was immunoSEQ multiplex PCR, while the TCRdb copy is restricted to in-frame clones and leaves out a portion. The table lists about 1,400 clones, approximately 60% of them singletons.

The sequencing sample was made of liver tissue. This clonotype originated in a female BALB/c mouse given C57BL/6 T cells with graft-versus-host disease after an allogeneic hematopoietic cell transplant. The chain uses TRBV13-1 and TRBJ1-1; 8 bases fit TRBD1. Incomplete CDR3 DNA: TGTGCCAGCAGGGCAGGGGGCGGCACAGAAGTCTTC. Encoded protein: CASRAGGGTEVF. The whole CDR3 sequence reads CASRAGGGTEVFF.